These T cell receptor beta chains were read from a single sample in a study of shared clonotypes between healthy human individuals. TCRdb's copy holds only in-frame clones and misses some; the assay was immunoSEQ multiplex PCR. The table includes some 380,000 clones, roughly 96% detected once. The sequenced sample consisted of memory CD8+ T cells sorted from blood. These TCRs come from a man younger than 40 in good health. Both conserved end residues are part of each CDR3. A D gene is named only where the DNA matches it firmly. A row's size may be missing; if present it is once, few, many or a size class.

- - TRBJ2-5 TRBV7-6 TGTGCCAGCAGCTCCCGACTCCAAGAGACCCAGTACTTC CASSSRLQETQYF
- - TRBJ2-1 TRBV9 TGTGCCAGCAGCCCCTCCGGGACACCGTATAATGAGCAGTTCTTC CASSPSGTPYNEQFF
- - TRBJ2-7 TRBV25-1 TGTGCCAGGGATACTAGCTCCTACGAGCAGTACTTC CARDTSSYEQYF
- - TRBJ2-1 TRBV9 TGTGCCAGCAGCCCCCGATTAAGCGGCTCCTACAATGAGCAGTTCTTC CASSPRLSGSYNEQFF
- TRBD2 TRBJ2-5 TRBV14 TGTGCCAGCAGCCAATTCTCTAGCGGGAGGAAGGGGGAGCAGTACTTC CASSQFSSGRKGEQYF
- - TRBJ2-7 TRBV21-1 TGTGCCAGCAGCCGGGGACTAGCTTACGAGCAGTACTTC CASSRGLAYEQYF
once - TRBJ2-3 TRBV7-2 TGTGCCAGCAGCTTTTCGGATACGCAGTATTTT CASSFSDTQYF
- TRBD2 TRBJ2-1 TRBV5-4 TGTGCCAGCACCTTAGCGGGAGGGCCTCCCGCCAATGAGCAGTTCTTC CASTLAGGPPANEQFF
- TRBD2 TRBJ2-1 TRBV5-6 TGTGCCAGCAGCTTGTTGACTAGCGGCAATGAGCAGTTCTTC CASSLLTSGNEQFF
- - TRBJ1-4 TRBV10-3 TGTGCCATCAGTCAGGGTCCGAATGAAAAACTGTTTTTT CAISQGPNEKLFF
- TRBD2 TRBJ2-7 TRBV7-2 TGTGCCAGCAGCTTTTTGCCGGCGGGAGGGCCCGGCGAGCAGTACTTC CASSFLPAGGPGEQYF
- - TRBJ2-7 TRBV27 TGTGCCAGCAGTTTCCAGGGACCCTACGAGCAGTACTTC CASSFQGPYEQYF
- TRBD2 TRBJ2-5 TRBV5-1 TGCGCCAGCAGCCGGGGGGTAGGAGAGACCCAGTACTTC CASSRGVGETQYF
- TRBD2 TRBJ2-5 TRBV2 TGTGCCAGCAGGACTAGCGGCGTAGGGGGGGAGACCCAGTACTTC CASRTSGVGGETQYF
- - TRBJ2-5 TRBV30 TGTGCCTGGAGTGTCCAGGGGTGGGAGACCCAGTACTTC CAWSVQGWETQYF
- - TRBJ2-3 TRBV11-2 TGTGCCAGCAGCTTAGGTAATCCCAGCACAGATACGCAGTATTTT CASSLGNPSTDTQYF
- - TRBJ2-1 TRBV2 TGTGCCAGCAGTGCCGGGGTCGATGAGCAGTTCTTC CASSAGVDEQFF
- TRBD1 TRBJ2-6 TRBV4-2 TGTGCCAGCAGCCAGAGGGACAGCTACTCTGGGGCCAACGTCCTGACTTTC CASSQRDSYSGANVLTF
- - TRBJ2-7 TRBV5-1 TGCGCCAGCAGCCTCCTCCCGGAGGGGGCAAGCGAGCAGTACTTC CASSLLPEGASEQYF
- - TRBJ2-3 TRBV10-3 TGTGCCATCAGGGAACCGTCCGAGGGTACGCAGTATTTT CAIREPSEGTQYF
- TRBD2 TRBJ2-1 TRBV7-9 TGTGCCAGCACCGAGCTTATCTCACTAGCGGCCGAGCAGTTCTTC CASTELISLAAEQFF
- TRBD1 TRBJ2-4 TRBV19 TGTGCCAGTAGCCGAGGACAGGAGATAGCCAAAAACATTCAGTACTTC CASSRGQEIAKNIQYF